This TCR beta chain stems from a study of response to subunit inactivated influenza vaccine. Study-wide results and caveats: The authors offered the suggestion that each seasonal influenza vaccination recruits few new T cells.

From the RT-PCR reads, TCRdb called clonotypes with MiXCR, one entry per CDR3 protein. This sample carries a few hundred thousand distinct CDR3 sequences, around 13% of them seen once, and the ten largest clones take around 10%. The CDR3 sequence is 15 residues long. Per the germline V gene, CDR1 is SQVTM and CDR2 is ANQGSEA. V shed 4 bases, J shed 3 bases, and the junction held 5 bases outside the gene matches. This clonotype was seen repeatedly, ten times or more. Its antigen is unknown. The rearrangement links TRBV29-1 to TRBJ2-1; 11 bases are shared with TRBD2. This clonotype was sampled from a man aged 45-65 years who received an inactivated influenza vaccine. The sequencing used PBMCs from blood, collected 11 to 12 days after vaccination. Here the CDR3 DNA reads TGCAGCGTTGGGGGAGGGACTAGCGGCTACAATGAGCAGTTCTTC. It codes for CSVGGGTSGYNEQFF.